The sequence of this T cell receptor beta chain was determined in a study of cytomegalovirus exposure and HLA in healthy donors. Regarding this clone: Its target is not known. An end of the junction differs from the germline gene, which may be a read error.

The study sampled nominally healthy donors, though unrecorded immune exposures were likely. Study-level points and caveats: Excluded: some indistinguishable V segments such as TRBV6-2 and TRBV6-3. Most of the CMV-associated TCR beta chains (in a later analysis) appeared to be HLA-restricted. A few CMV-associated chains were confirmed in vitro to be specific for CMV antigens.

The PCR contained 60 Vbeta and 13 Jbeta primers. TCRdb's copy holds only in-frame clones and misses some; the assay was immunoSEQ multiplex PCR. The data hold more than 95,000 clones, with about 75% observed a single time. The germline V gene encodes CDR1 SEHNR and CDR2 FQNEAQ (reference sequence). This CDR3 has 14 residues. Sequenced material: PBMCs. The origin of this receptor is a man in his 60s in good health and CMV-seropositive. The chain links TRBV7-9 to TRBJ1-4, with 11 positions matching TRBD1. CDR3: CSSSPGTGGEKLFF. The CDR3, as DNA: TGTTCCAGCAGTCCGGGGACAGGGGGAGAAAAACTGTTTTTT.